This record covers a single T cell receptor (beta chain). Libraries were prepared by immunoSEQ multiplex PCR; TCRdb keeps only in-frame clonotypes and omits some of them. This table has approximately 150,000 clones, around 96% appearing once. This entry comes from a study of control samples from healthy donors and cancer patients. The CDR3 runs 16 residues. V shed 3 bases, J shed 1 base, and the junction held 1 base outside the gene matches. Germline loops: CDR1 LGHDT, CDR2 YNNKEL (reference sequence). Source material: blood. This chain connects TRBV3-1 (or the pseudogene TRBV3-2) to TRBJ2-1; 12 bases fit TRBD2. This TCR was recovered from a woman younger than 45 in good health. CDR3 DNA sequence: TGTGCCAGCAGCCATCTAGCGGGAGGGTCCTACAATGAGCAGTTCTTC. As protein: CASSHLAGGSYNEQFF.